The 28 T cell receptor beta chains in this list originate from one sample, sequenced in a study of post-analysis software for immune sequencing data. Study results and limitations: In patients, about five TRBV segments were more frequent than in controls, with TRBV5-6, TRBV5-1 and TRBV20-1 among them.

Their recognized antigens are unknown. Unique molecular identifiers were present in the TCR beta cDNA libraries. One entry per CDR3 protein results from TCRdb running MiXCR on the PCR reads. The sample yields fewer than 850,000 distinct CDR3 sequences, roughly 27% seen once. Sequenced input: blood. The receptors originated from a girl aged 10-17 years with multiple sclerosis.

The DNA for the CDR3 is TGTGCCAGCAGCTTACTACTAGCGCCGAGCACAGATACGCAGTATTTT. As protein: CASSLLLAPSTDTQYF. This chain joins TRBV3-1 and TRBJ2-3; 7 bases align to TRBD2. The CDR3 covers 16 residues. Germline assignment: CDR1 LGHDT and CDR2 YNNKEL (reference sequence). The J segment lost 0 bases and the V segment lost 5 bases, leaving 8 bases of the junction unmatched.

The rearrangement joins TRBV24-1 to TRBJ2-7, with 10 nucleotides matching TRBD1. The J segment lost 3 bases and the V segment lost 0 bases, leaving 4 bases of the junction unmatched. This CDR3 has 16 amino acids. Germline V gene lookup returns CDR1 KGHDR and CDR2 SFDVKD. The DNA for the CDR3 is TGTGCCACCAGTGATTTGCGACAGGGGGCCCTCTACGAGCAGTACTTC. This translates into CATSDLRQGALYEQYF.

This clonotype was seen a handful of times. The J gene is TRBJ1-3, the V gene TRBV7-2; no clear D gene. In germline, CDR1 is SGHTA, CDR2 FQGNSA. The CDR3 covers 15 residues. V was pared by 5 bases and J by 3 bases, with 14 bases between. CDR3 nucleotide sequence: TGTGCCAGCAGCGCCGGGGTGGGGAGTGGAAACACCATATATTTT. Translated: CASSAGVGSGNTIYF.

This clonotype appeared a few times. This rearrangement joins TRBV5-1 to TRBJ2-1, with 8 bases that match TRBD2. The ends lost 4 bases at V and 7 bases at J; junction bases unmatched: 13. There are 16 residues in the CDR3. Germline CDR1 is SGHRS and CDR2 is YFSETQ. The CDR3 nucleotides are TGCGCCAGCAGCCCTGGGTGGAGCGGGAGTCGGAATGAGCAGTTCTTC. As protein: CASSPGWSGSRNEQFF.

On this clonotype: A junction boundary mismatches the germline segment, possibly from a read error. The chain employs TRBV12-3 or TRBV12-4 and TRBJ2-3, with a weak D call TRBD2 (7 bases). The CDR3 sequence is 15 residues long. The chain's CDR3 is CPSRSGGAQTDTQYF. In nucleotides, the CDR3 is TGTCCCAGCCGTAGTGGGGGGGCGCAGACAGATACGCAGTATTTT.

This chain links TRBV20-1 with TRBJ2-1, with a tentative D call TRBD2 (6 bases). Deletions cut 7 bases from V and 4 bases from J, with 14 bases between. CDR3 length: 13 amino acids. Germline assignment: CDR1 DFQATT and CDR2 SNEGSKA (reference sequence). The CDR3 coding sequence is TGCAGTGATTCGAAAGCGGGTTACAATGAGCAGTTCTTC. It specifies CSDSKAGYNEQFF.

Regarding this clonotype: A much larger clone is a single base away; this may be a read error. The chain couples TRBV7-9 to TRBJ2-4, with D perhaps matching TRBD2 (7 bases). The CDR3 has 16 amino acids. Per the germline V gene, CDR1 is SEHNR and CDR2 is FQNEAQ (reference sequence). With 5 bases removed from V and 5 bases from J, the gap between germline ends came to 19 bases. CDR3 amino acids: CASSPRGGARENIQYF. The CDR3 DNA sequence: TGTGCCAGCAGCCCTAGAGGGGGGGCCAGGGAAAACATTCAGTACTTC.

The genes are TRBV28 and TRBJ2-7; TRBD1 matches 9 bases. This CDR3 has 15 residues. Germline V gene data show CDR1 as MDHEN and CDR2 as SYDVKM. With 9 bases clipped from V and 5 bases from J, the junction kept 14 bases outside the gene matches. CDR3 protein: CASLESGTGSDEQYF. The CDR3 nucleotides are TGTGCCAGTTTGGAGTCCGGGACAGGGAGCGACGAGCAGTACTTC.

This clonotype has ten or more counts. The CDR3 DNA sequence: TGTGCCAGCAGTTGCTGGGACAGGGTAGTTTTCGAGCAGTACTTC. It translates to CASSCWDRVVFEQYF. J is TRBJ2-7 and V is TRBV6-5, with TRBD1 matching over 9 bases. Germline-derived CDR1 and CDR2 are MNHEY and SVGAGI. The CDR3 consists of 15 residues. The junction had 10 bases not matched to a gene; V was cut back by 4 bases and J by 6 bases.

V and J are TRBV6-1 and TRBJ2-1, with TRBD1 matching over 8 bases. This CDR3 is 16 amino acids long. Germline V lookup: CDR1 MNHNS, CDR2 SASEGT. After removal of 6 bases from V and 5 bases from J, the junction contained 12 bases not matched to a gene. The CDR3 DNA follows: TGTGCCAGCAGCAAGCGAGACAGGGGCATACACAATGAGCAGTTCTTC. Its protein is CASSKRDRGIHNEQFF.

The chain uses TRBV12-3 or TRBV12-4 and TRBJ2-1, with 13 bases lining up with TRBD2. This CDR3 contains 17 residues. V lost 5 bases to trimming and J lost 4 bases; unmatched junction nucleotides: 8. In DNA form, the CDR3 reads TGTGCCAGCAGTAATCCGACTAGCGGGGGGCCTTACAATGAGCAGTTCTTC. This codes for CASSNPTSGGPYNEQFF.

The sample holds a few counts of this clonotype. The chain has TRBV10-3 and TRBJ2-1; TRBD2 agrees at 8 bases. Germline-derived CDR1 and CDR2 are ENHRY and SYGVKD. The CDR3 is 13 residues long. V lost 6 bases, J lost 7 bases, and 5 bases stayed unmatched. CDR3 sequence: CAISGLAENEQFF. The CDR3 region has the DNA TGTGCCATCAGCGGACTAGCCGAGAATGAGCAGTTCTTC.

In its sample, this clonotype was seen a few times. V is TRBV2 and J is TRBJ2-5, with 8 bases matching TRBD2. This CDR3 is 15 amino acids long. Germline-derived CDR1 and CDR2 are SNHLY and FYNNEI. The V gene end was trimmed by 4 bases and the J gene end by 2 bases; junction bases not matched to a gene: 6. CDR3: CASSGVTSGQETQYF. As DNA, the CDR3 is TGTGCCAGCAGTGGGGTTACTAGCGGACAAGAGACCCAGTACTTC.

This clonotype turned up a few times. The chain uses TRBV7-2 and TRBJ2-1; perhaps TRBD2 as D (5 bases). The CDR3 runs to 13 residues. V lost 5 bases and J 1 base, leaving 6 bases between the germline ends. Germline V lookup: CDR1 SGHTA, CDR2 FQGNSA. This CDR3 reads CASSGSSYNEQFF. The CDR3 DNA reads TGTGCCAGCAGCGGGAGTTCCTACAATGAGCAGTTCTTC.

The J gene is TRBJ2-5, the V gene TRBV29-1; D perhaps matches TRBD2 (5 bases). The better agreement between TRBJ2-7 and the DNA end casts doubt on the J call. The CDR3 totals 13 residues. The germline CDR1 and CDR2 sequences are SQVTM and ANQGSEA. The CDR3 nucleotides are TGCAGCGTTGATGGAGGATTATCGGGCGAGCAGTACTTC. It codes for CSVDGGLSGEQYF.

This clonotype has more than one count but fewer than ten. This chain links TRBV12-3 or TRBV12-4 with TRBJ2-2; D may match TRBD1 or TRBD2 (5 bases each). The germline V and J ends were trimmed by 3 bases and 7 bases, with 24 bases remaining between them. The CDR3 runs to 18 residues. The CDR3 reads CASSFEVGAGQGSGELFF. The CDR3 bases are TGTGCCAGCAGTTTTGAGGTCGGGGCCGGGCAGGGAAGCGGGGAGCTGTTTTTT.

The CDR3 here is CASSDSDWGGTYYEQYF. CDR3 DNA: TGTGCCAGCAGTGACTCCGATTGGGGCGGGACCTACTACGAGCAGTACTTC. The V and J genes are TRBV25-1 and TRBJ2-7, with D tentatively TRBD2 (6 bases). Germline V gene sequence: CDR1 MGHDK, CDR2 SYGVNS. The V gene lost 3 bases and the J gene lost 3 bases, with 21 bases spanning the gap. The length of the CDR3 is 17 residues.

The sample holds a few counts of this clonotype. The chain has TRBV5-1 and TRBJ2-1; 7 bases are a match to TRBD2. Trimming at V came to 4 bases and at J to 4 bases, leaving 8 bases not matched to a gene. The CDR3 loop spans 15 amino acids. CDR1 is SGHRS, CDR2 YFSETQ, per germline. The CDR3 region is CASSGRASGYNEQFF. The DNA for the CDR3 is TGCGCCAGCAGCGGAAGAGCTAGCGGTTACAATGAGCAGTTCTTC.

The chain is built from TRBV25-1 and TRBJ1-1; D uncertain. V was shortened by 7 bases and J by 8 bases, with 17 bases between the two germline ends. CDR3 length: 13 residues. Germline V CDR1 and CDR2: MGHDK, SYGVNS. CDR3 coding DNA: TGTGCCAGCACAGTGGGTCCCGGCCAGGAAGCTTTCTTT. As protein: CASTVGPGQEAFF.

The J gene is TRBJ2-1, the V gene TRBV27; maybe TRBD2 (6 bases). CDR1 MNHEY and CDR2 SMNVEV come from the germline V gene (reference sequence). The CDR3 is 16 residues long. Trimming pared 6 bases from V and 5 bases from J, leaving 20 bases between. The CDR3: CASRTRPGLIHNEQFF. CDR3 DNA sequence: TGTGCCAGCAGGACCAGGCCGGGACTCATTCACAATGAGCAGTTCTTC.

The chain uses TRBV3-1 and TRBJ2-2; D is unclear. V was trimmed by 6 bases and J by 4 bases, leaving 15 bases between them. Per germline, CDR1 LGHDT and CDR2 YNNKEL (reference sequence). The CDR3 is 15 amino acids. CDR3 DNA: TGTGCCAGCAGTCCCCCCCCGGTGGGCACCGGGGAGCTGTTTTTT. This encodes CASSPPPVGTGELFF.

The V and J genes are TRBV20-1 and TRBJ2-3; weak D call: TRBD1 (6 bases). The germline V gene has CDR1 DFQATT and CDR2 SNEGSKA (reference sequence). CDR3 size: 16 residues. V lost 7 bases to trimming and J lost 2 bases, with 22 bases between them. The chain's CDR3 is CSDSRSNRAITDTQYF. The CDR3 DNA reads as TGCAGTGACAGTAGGTCCAACAGGGCAATCACAGATACGCAGTATTTT.

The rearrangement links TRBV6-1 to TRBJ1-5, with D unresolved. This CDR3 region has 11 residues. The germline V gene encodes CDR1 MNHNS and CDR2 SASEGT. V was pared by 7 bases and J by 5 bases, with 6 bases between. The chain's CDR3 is CASNGHQPQHF. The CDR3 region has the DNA TGTGCCAGCAACGGTCATCAGCCCCAGCATTTT.

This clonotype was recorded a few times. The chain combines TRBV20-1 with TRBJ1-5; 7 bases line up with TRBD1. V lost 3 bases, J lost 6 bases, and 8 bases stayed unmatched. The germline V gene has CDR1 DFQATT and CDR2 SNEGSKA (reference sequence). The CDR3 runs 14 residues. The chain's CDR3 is CSASLQGRGQPQHF. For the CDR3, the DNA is TGCAGTGCTAGCCTACAGGGGAGGGGTCAGCCCCAGCATTTT.

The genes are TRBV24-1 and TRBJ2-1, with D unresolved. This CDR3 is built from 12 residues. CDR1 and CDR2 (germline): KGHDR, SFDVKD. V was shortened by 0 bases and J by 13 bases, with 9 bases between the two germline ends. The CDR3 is CATSDLVWTQFF. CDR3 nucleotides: TGTGCCACCAGTGATTTGGTGTGGACCCAGTTCTTC.

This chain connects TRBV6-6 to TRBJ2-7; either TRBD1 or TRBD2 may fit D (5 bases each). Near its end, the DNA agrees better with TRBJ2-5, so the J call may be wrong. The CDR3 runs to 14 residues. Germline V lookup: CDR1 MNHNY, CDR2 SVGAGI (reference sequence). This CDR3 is CASSSVGRPETQYF. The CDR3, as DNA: TGTGCCAGCAGTTCCGTGGGACGCCCCGAGACCCAGTACTTC.

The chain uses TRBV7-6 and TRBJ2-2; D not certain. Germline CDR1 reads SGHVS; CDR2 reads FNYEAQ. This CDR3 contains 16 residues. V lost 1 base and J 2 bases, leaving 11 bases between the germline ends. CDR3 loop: CASSLGPSTNTGELFF. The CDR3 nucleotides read TGTGCCAGCAGCTTAGGGCCTTCCACAAACACCGGGGAGCTGTTTTTT.

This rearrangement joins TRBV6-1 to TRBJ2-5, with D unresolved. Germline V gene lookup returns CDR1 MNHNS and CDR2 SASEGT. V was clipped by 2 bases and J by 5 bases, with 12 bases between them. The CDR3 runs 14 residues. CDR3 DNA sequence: TGTGCCAGCAGTGAAAGTCGACCGATGGAGACCCAGTACTTC. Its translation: CASSESRPMETQYF.